The sequence of this T cell receptor (beta chain) was determined in a study of tumor-infiltrating lymphocytes in primary liver carcinoma. Study-level background: The patients presented with primary liver carcinoma, which was managed through surgical resection. Whole-study results and caveats: Tumor-adjacent and tumor-blood pairs overlapped less than tumor region pairs did.

Per germline, CDR1 MNHNS and CDR2 SASEGT. CDR3 size: 15 residues. Unsorted whole blood supplied the blood RNA, and germline DNA was isolated too. The patients, who had chronic HBV infection, were treatment-naive (untreated). With respect to this clonotype: Antigen unknown. This may arise from a read error, as a much more abundant clone is one base away.

Researchers generated TCR beta cDNA from about 530 ng of total RNA, relying on a constant-region primer. Slightly modified ARM-PCR served as the procedure for the TCR beta libraries. These libraries came from three rounds of nested multiplex PCR. TRBV1-TRBV30 forward primers paired with a C-beta reverse primer were used in the first two PCR rounds, which ran approximately 10 cycles each. TCRdb processed the multiplex PCR reads anew with MiXCR; each CDR3 protein has one entry. The sample consists of some 200,000 distinct CDR3 sequences, around three fifths of them appearing once. The TCR originated in a woman aged 55 to 70 with primary liver carcinoma and hepatitis B virus infection. The chain couples TRBV6-1 to TRBJ1-2, with 9 bases matching TRBD1. Material for sequencing was peripheral blood. The CDR3 nucleotides read TGTGTCAGCAGTGAATTTCGGACAGGGGTCGATGGCTACACCTTC. Translated: CVSSEFRTGVDGYTF.